One sample yielded the 9 T cell receptor beta chains listed below, sequenced in a study of T cell repertoires in cytomegalovirus infection. TCRdb reanalysed the reads using MiXCR and keeps one entry per CDR3 protein. Of about 740,000 distinct CDR3 sequences listed, about a third are singletons. The source material was PBMCs. Receptors originate from a human donor in good health (CMV status not recorded). Some clones in this sample may be carry-over from other donors' samples.

The chain carries TRBV13 and TRBJ2-3, with 8 bases lining up with TRBD2. The V gene's germline CDR1 is PRHDT and CDR2 FYEKMQ (reference sequence). With 5 bases clipped from V and 4 bases from J, the junction kept 11 bases outside the gene matches. CDR3 length equals 16 residues. CDR3 bases: TGTGCCAGCAGCACTAGCGGAGATTTTTCATCAGATACGCAGTATTTT. It specifies CASSTSGDFSSDTQYF.

The chain has TRBV7-9 and TRBJ1-1; D unclear. This CDR3 has 15 amino acids. Per the germline V gene, CDR1 is SEHNR and CDR2 is FQNEAQ (reference sequence). Trimming cost V 5 bases and J 1 base, with 14 bases left between them. The CDR3 coding sequence is TGTGCCAGCAGCCCCCCGCAGCCTACGAACACTGAAGCTTTCTTT. Its protein is CASSPPQPTNTEAFF.

The table lists this clonotype with a few counts. The chain joins TRBV28 to TRBJ2-7; D not resolved. Trimming left V 5 bases short and J 4 bases short, with 6 bases between. Germline V lookup: CDR1 MDHEN, CDR2 SYDVKM. The CDR3 consists of 11 residues. CDR3 sequence: CASSKRYEQYF. CDR3 nucleotides: TGTGCCAGCAGTAAACGTTACGAGCAGTACTTC.

In this sample, this clonotype turned up a few times. The chain is built from TRBV28 and TRBJ1-4; D perhaps matches TRBD1 (5 bases). CDR3 length: 13 amino acids. V was clipped by 6 bases and J by 7 bases, with 12 bases between them. Germline V CDR1 and CDR2: MDHEN, SYDVKM. CDR3 DNA: TGTGCCAGCAGACTTACGAGGGGTGAAAAACTGTTTTTT. It encodes CASRLTRGEKLFF.

This clonotype has only a few counts. The J gene is TRBJ1-2, the V gene TRBV7-6; D may be TRBD1 (6 bases). Trimming left V 5 bases short and J 7 bases short, with 14 bases between. In germline, CDR1 is SGHVS, CDR2 FNYEAQ. This CDR3 is built from 13 residues. The CDR3 region is CASSPHRDLGYTF. The CDR3 region has the DNA TGTGCCAGCAGCCCCCACAGGGATCTTGGCTACACCTTC.

CDR3 sequence reads: CASSLLGRENTEAFF. CDR3 sequence (DNA): TGTGCCAGCAGCTTGCTGGGGAGGGAGAACACTGAAGCTTTCTTT. This chain joins TRBV7-8 and TRBJ1-1, with D hard to call. CDR3 length: 15 amino acids. Germline V gene data show CDR1 as SGHVS and CDR2 as FQNEAQ. V was clipped by 3 bases and J by 1 base, with 12 bases between them.

V is TRBV28 and J is TRBJ1-3; D is ambiguous. Trimming shortened V by 6 bases and J by 0 bases, and 12 bases separated the two germline ends. From germline, CDR1 is MDHEN and CDR2 SYDVKM. The CDR3 runs 15 residues. The CDR3, as DNA: TGTGCCAGCAGCTCGTCGGGGTACTCTGGAAACACCATATATTTT. The encoded protein is CASSSSGYSGNTIYF.

This clonotype showed up just a few times. The chain uses TRBV12-3 or TRBV12-4 and TRBJ1-5; TRBD1 aligns across 10 bases. Trimming at V came to 6 bases and at J to 5 bases, leaving 7 bases not matched to a gene. The CDR3 has 15 amino acids. This chain's CDR3 is CASRPDRGHDQPQHF. The DNA of the CDR3 is TGTGCCAGCAGACCCGACAGGGGGCACGATCAGCCCCAGCATTTT.

The gene calls are TRBV4-1 and TRBJ2-5; possibly TRBD1 for D (7 bases). Germline V gene data show CDR1 as MGHRA and CDR2 as YSYEKL. CDR3 length: 17 residues. V lost 0 bases and J lost 4, with 18 bases in between. CDR3: CASSQDPGRGTLETQYF. CDR3 in DNA: TGCGCCAGCAGCCAAGATCCCGGCAGGGGGACTTTAGAGACCCAGTACTTC.